This record looks at one TCR beta chain sequence and its context. The antigen remains unidentified. A much larger clone lies one base from this, so it may be a read error. This sample's RNA came from whole unsorted tissue. The data were taken from a study of tumor and adjacent non-tumor tissue in lung cancer. As for the study in general: Stage I to III disease affected about nine men and roughly 5 women aged roughly 31 to 76. Each sample yielded approximately 4.2 million productive TCRbeta reads on average.

Deletions cut 3 bases from V and 4 bases from J, with 10 bases between. Per the germline V gene, CDR1 is SGHRS and CDR2 is YFSETQ. This CDR3 contains 13 residues. A modified ARM-PCR protocol with three rounds of nested PCR amplified TCRbeta. TCRdb used MiXCR to reprocess the multiplex PCR reads, holding one entry per CDR3 protein. This table holds roughly 81,000 distinct CDR3 sequences, about 66% found once. Whole-study findings and limits: Normal lung showed higher cumulative top 100 clone frequency than tumor. Tumor tissue had significantly higher TCR diversity than normal lung.

This chain uses TRBV5-1 with TRBJ1-1; D ambiguous. This receptor was taken from a man between 65 and 85 years old with non-small cell lung cancer. The sequencing sample was made of lung tumor tissue. CDR3 sequence reads: CASSSISITEAFF. Here the CDR3 DNA reads TGCGCCAGCAGCTCGATATCAATCACTGAAGCTTTCTTT. The entire variable domain, with the rest obtained from reference TRBV5-1 and TRBJ1-1, is as follows: KAGVTQTPRYLIKTRGQQVTLSCSPISGHRSVSWYQQTPGQGLQFLFEYFSETQRNKGNFPGRFSGRQFSNSRSEMNVSTLELGDSALYLCASSSISITEAFFGQGTRLTVV.